Below, one TCR beta chain is given with its context. This clonotype was found many times. This receptor's antigen is unknown. No base-level quality is on record; no much larger clone is a single base apart. The record originates from a study of identical twins listed by TCRdb under 2016. Regarding the complete study: TCR alpha and beta repertoires from monozygotic twins, unrelated adults of various ages and cord blood were deep-sequenced to test whether fetal clonotypes persist. To rule out contamination, replicate twin experiments were performed at different times with different library preparation protocols. The study at large found these results: The excess sharing between twins in beta out-of-frame sequences was weaker because fewer shared sequences reduced the signal-to-noise ratio. Compared with coincidental sharing between unrelated individuals, out-of-frame TCR alpha sequences shared between twins showed an excess of sequences with low generation probability. Zero-insertion analyses could be partly confounded by invariant T cells such as MAIT and iNKT, though diverse VJ usage argued against such confounding for most clonotypes. Out-of-frame TCR alpha sharing in monozygotic twins was systematically underestimated by recombination models, whereas sharing between unrelated individuals was in agreement with the recombination models. Because the same donors could not be followed over many years, the conclusions depended on cross-sectional statistical analysis. Abundant cord blood beta clonotypes had fewer insertions, young adult naive repertoires showed a similar but weaker trend, and memory repertoires showed no such trend.

Every donor was a healthy Caucasian. The twin cohort consisted of three pairs of female monozygotic twins, all aged 18 to 29 years. CD4+ and CD8+ T cell populations were isolated with positive isolation kits from Invitrogen. V loses 1 base at its end and J loses 7 bases; junction bases beyond the gene matches: 4. The CDR3 sequence holds 13 residues, the cysteine and phenylalanine included. Only CDR3 DNA remains: 39 bases, in frame from the first base. Based on the germline V gene, the CDR1 and CDR2 sequences are SGDLS and YYNGEE. Libraries came from 5' RACE. The instrument was an Illumina HiSeq 2000. Template switching introduced a universal primer binding site; the final cDNA contained a unique molecular identifier, enabling accurate counting of TCR cDNA molecules. Specific primers in the conserved constant-segment region were used to synthesize first-strand cDNA for TCR alpha and beta chains. To control for contamination, every cDNA library carried two barcodes: a SMART-Mk sample barcode plus Illumina barcodes. TruSeq adapter sequences and Illumina sample barcodes were added in two successive PCR steps. The Illumina HiSeq platform was used with custom primers to sequence TCR alpha and beta cDNA libraries. Per the source publication's procedure: MiGEC processed the raw reads to extract unique molecular identifiers, while MiXCR was used to determine the CDR3 positions. Recombination models were inferred per individual with the repgenHMM and IGoR tools using an EM algorithm. Shared clonotype analysis was performed with the tcR package in R, normalizing sharing by the product of cloneset sizes. To study raw recombination free of thymic and clonal selection effects, out-of-frame nonproductive sequences were analyzed. TCRdb reran the public reads through fastp at Q25 and MiXCR, keeping productive beta chains. Rows are unified per CDR3 protein, each entry keeping the most common DNA and genes. Here the V and J calls rest on TCRdb's processing, not on the authors' analysis. This sample is represented by around 250,000 distinct CDR3 sequences; about 8.5% of them were singletons. 3% of the sample is taken by the ten largest.

This same sample was also part of a study on yellow fever vaccine responses in identical twins. The second study's authors report: The T cell response to vaccination in identical twins was reported by the authors to appear partly convergent and partly personalized. In identical twins, the study followed T cell clones that responded to the vaccine with precision.

The sequence was collected from a woman younger than 35 in good health. This receptor chain uses TRBV9 and TRBJ2-7, with 8 bases matching TRBD1. Sequenced sample: CD8+ T cells sorted from blood. In nucleotide form, the sequence is TGTGCCAGCAGCGTACGGACAGGGAATGAGCAGTACTTC. The translation is CASSVRTGNEQYF.